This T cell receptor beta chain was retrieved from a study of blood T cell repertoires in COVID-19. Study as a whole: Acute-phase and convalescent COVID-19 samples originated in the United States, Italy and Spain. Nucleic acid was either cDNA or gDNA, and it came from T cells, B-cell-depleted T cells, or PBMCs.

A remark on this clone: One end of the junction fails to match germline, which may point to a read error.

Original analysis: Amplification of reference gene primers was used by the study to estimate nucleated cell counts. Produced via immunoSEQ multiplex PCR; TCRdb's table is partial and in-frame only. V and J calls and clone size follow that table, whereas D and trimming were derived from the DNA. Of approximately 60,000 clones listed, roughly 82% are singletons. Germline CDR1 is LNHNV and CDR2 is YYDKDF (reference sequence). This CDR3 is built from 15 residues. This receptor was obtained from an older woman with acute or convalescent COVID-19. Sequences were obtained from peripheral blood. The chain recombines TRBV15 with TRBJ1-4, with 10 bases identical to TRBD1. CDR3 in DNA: TGTGCCACCAGTAGAGACCGGGACAGGGGTGAAAAACTGTTTTTT. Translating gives CATSRDRDRGEKLFF.